The T cell receptor beta chain under discussion was sequenced for a study of CD8+CD57+ T cells in acquired aplastic anemia. Study details: The study obtained an average of 3.2 ug of DNA from sorted CD4+ and CD8+ cells.

There are 14 residues in the CDR3. Germline CDR1 reads SGHTS; CDR2 reads YDEGEE. V lost 4 bases and J 2 bases, leaving 12 bases between the germline ends. Template material for TCR beta VDJ and CDR3 profiling consisted of genomic DNA. Using its own MiXCR run on the reads, TCRdb lists one record per CDR3 protein. In the table there are some 200,000 distinct CDR3 sequences, less than 75% of which are singletons. It was patients with CD8+CD57+ cell expansion by flow cytometry who were chosen for sequencing. At blood sampling, none of the patients had yet received therapy. The V gene is TRBV5-8, the J gene TRBJ1-2; D gene ambiguous. This receptor was taken from a human donor with aplastic anemia. Sample: sorted CD4+, CD8+, or CD8+CD57+ T cells (not recorded which) from PBMCs. The CDR3 sequence: CASSPIPQNYGYTF. For the CDR3, the DNA is TGTGCCAGCAGCCCTATCCCACAGAACTATGGCTACACCTTC. Variable domain in full (rest from reference TRBV5-8 and TRBJ1-2): EAGVTQSPTHLIKTRGQQATLRCSPISGHTSVYWYQQALGLGLQFLLWYDEGEERNRGNFPPRFSGRQFPNYSSELNVNALELEDSALYLCASSPIPQNYGYTFGSGTRLTVV.